Listed here are 19 T cell receptor beta chains from one sample, sequenced in a study of T cells in Graves' hyperthyroidism and ophthalmopathy. Amplification yielded TCR beta CDR3 regions, with RNA transcripts as the source. HTBI primers were employed in a first-round RT-PCR of the TCR CDR3. TCRdb recomputed calls from the multiplex PCR reads with MiXCR, one row per CDR3 protein. The sample records 450,000 to 700,000 distinct CDR3 sequences, about 45% being singletons. The sample comprised peripheral blood or thyroid tissue (not recorded which). Source of these receptors: an adult woman with Graves' disease, either hyperthyroidism or ophthalmopathy (not recorded which).

This clonotype showed up just a few times. In this CDR3 the conserved last residue, phenylalanine or tryptophan, is missing, so a read error is likely. The DNA is omitted, as the CDR3 cannot be located on it reliably, and the CDR3 follows TCRdb's listing. J is TRBJ1-5 and V is TRBV14. CDR1 is SGHDN, CDR2 FVKESK, per germline. From its first to its last residue, the CDR3 has 9 amino acids. The CDR3 loop reads CASSQFQDY.

The V gene is TRBV10-3, the J gene TRBJ1-6, with a weak D call TRBD1 (5 bases). This CDR3 is built from 12 residues. V shed 11 bases and J shed 8 bases, with 13 bases lying between them. Germline V gives CDR1 ENHRY, CDR2 SYGVKD. CDR3 residues: CASNDSYSPLHF. CDR3 in DNA: TGTGCCTCGAATGACAGTTATTCACCCCTCCACTTT.

Comment on this clonotype: An end of the junction does not agree with germline; a read error may underlie this. V usage is TRBV28 and J usage is TRBJ1-2, with a possible D match to TRBD1 (5 bases). Germline loops: CDR1 MDHEN, CDR2 SYDVKM. The CDR3 runs 15 residues. Written as DNA, the CDR3 is TGTGCCAGCAGTGCATTTCCAACGGGACTCTATGGCCACACCTTC. Protein sequence: CASSAFPTGLYGHTF.

The V call is TRBV19, the J call TRBJ2-1, with 8 bases that match TRBD2. CDR1 LNHDA and CDR2 SQIVND come from the germline V gene (reference sequence). J was trimmed by 6 bases and V by 4 bases; bases with no gene match: 11. This CDR3 contains 16 residues. CDR3: CASSKRGTGGPNEQFF. In DNA, the CDR3 is TGTGCCAGTAGTAAGAGGGGAACGGGAGGGCCCAATGAGCAGTTCTTC.

At least ten counts were recorded for this clonotype. This chain connects TRBV20-1 to TRBJ1-5; TRBD1 might be the D (5 bases). The length of the CDR3 is 14 residues. The V and J ends lost 3 bases and 0 bases respectively, with 9 bases between them. Germline V gene data show CDR1 as DFQATT and CDR2 as SNEGSKA (reference sequence). The CDR3, as DNA: TGCAGTGCTAGGGGGCCCTATAGCAATCAGCCCCAGCATTTT. This translates into CSARGPYSNQPQHF.

This chain links TRBV29-1 with TRBJ1-2, with D hard to call. There are 11 residues in the CDR3. The germline V and J ends were trimmed by 5 bases and 4 bases, with 8 bases remaining between them. Germline lookup yields CDR1 SQVTM and CDR2 ANQGSEA. For the CDR3, the DNA is TGCAGCGTTCCGCGGGCCTATGGCTACACCTTC. This gives the protein CSVPRAYGYTF.

This chain connects TRBV29-1 to TRBJ2-5, with a possible D match to TRBD2 (5 bases). V lost 4 bases, J lost 7 bases, and 10 bases lay in between. This CDR3 comprises 11 residues. The V gene's germline CDR1 is SQVTM and CDR2 ANQGSEA. Here the CDR3 reads CSVGRRGTQYF. DNA for the CDR3: TGCAGCGTTGGGAGGAGAGGGACCCAGTACTTC.

This chain uses TRBV5-1 with TRBJ1-1; 7 nucleotides match TRBD1. Germline V gene sequence: CDR1 SGHRS, CDR2 YFSETQ. With V trimmed by 5 bases and J by 8 bases, 12 bases remained unmatched. CDR3 size: 14 residues. The CDR3 loop reads CASRQTGTASEAFF. In DNA, the CDR3 is TGCGCCAGCAGGCAAACCGGGACAGCGTCAGAAGCTTTCTTT.

CDR3: CATSRDLGQHQETQYF. The CDR3 coding sequence is TGTGCCACCAGCAGGGACCTGGGACAACACCAAGAGACCCAGTACTTC. V gene TRBV15 combines with J gene TRBJ2-5; D perhaps matches TRBD1 (6 bases). Germline CDR1 is LNHNV and CDR2 is YYDKDF (reference sequence). V was pared by 3 bases and J by 0 bases, with 14 bases between. The CDR3 covers 16 residues.

V and J are TRBV6-1 and TRBJ1-1, with D unresolved. Germline V gives CDR1 MNHNS, CDR2 SASEGT. V gave up 7 bases and J gave up 4 bases, with 22 bases separating them. The CDR3 has 16 residues. The CDR3 DNA is TGTGCCAGCAACCACTTGGACGGGGTTGTTGGCACTGAAGCTTTCTTT. Amino acid sequence: CASNHLDGVVGTEAFF.

This clonotype turned up a few times. The genes are TRBV7-9 and TRBJ1-2; tentative D call: TRBD1 (5 bases). Germline CDR1 and CDR2: SEHNR and FQNEAQ (reference sequence). Trimming left V 5 bases short and J 12 bases short, with 19 bases between. The CDR3 has 13 amino acids. Here the CDR3 reads CASSPGRLSGNTF. CDR3 coding DNA: TGTGCCAGCAGCCCGGGACGGCTCTCTGGAAACACCTTC. Together with reference TRBV7-9 and TRBJ1-2, the CDR3 gives the full variable domain: DTGVSQNPRHKITKRGQNVTFRCDPISEHNRLYWYRQTLGQGPEFLTYFQNEAQLEKSRLLSDRFSAERPKGSFSTLEIQRTEQGDSAMYLCASSPGRLSGNTFGSGTRLTVV.

Note on this clonotype: A much more abundant neighbour one base away suggests this may be a read error. This sequence joins TRBV7-2 and TRBJ2-5; a possible D gene is TRBD1 (5 bases). The CDR3 loop spans 15 amino acids. Germline V gene sequence: CDR1 SGHTA, CDR2 FQGNSA. Here the CDR3 DNA reads TGTGCCAGTAGTCCTCTGGGGCGTAGAAAAGAGACCCAGCACTTC. It specifies CASSPLGRRKETQHF.

The chain combines TRBV25-1 with TRBJ2-7; 8 nucleotides agree with TRBD2. V dropped 3 bases and J dropped 0; count of bases not matched to a gene: 7. The germline CDR1 and CDR2 sequences are MGHDK and SYGVNS. The CDR3 has 16 residues. The CDR3 DNA reads TGTGCCAGCAGTGATAGCGGGACGGTGAGCTCCTACGAGCAGTACTTC. Its translation: CASSDSGTVSSYEQYF.

This chain connects TRBV6-2 or TRBV6-3 to TRBJ2-7; D is undetermined. In germline, CDR1 is MNHEY, CDR2 SVGEGT. The CDR3 sequence is 12 residues long. CDR3 DNA: TGTGCTCCCGACTGGGGTCCCTACGAGCAGTACTTC. Protein product: CAPDWGPYEQYF.

This chain links TRBV2 with TRBJ1-5; no firm D call. This CDR3 is built from 15 residues. V lost 4 bases, J lost 2 bases, and 12 bases lay in between. In germline, CDR1 is SNHLY, CDR2 FYNNEI. The CDR3 DNA follows: TGTGCCAGCAGTGTTGGGGTAGGCGGCAATCAGCCCCAGCATTTT. It is translated as CASSVGVGGNQPQHF.

The rearrangement uses TRBV10-3 and TRBJ2-5; no clear D gene. Germline CDR1 reads ENHRY; CDR2 reads SYGVKD. The CDR3 runs 17 residues. V lost 3 bases and J lost 2, with 19 bases in between. The CDR3 region has the DNA TGTGCCATCAGTGACTCTACTACTCGCGGAGCACAAGAGACCCAGTACTTC. Translated, it gives CAISDSTTRGAQETQYF.

The chain carries TRBV24-1 and TRBJ2-1, with 8 bases matching TRBD1. The germline CDR1 and CDR2 sequences are KGHDR and SFDVKD. This CDR3 has 19 amino acids. J was trimmed by 1 base and V by 1 base; bases with no gene match: 11. The CDR3: CATSDFPRGHSRSYNEQFF. The CDR3 region has the DNA TGTGCCACCAGTGATTTCCCCAGGGGGCATAGCAGGTCCTACAATGAGCAGTTCTTC.

In this sample, this clonotype turned up many times. CDR3 nucleotide sequence: TGTGCCAGCAGTGAAGTTTTGAGCGAAAAACTGTTTTTT. Its protein product is CASSEVLSEKLFF. The gene calls are TRBV6-1 and TRBJ1-4; D unclear. Germline CDR1 is MNHNS and CDR2 is SASEGT. The CDR3 runs to 13 residues. Trimming took 1 base from V and 8 from J, leaving 8 bases between them.

There are a few counts of this clonotype. Possible read error: a much larger clone is one base away. The V and J genes are TRBV10-3 and TRBJ1-5, with D unclear. Germline lookup yields CDR1 ENHRY and CDR2 SYGVKD. This CDR3 contains 13 residues. Trimming stripped 3 bases from V and 10 bases from J, with 13 bases between. The chain's CDR3 is CAISEALSGPQHF. The CDR3 DNA sequence: TGTGCCATCAGTGAAGCTCTGTCTGGACCCCAGCATTTT.